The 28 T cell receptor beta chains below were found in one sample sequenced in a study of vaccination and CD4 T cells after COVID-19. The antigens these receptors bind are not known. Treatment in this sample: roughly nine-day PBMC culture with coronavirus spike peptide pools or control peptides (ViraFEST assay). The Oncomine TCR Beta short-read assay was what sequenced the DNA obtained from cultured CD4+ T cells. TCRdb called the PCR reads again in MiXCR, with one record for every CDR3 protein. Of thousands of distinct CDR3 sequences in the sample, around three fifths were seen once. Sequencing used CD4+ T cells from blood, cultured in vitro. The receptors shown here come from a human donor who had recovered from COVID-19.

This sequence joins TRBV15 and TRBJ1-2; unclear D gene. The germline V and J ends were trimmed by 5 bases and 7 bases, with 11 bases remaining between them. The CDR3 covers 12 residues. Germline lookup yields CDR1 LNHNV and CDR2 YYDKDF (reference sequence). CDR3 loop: CATSLETTGYTF. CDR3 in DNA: TGTGCCACCAGCCTTGAGACGACTGGCTACACCTTC.

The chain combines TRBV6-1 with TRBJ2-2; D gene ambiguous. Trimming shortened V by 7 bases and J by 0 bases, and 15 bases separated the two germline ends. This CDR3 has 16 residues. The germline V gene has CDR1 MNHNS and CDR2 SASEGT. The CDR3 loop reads CASTNTGGTNTGELFF. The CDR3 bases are TGTGCCAGCACCAATACGGGCGGTACGAACACCGGGGAGCTGTTTTTT.

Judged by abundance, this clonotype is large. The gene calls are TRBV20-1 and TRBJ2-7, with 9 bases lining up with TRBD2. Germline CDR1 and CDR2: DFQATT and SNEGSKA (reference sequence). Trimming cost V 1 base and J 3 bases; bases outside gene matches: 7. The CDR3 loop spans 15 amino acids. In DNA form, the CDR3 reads TGCAGTGCTAGAGTCCGTGGGCGGGGGGGCTACGAGCAGTACTTC. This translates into CSARVRGRGGYEQYF.

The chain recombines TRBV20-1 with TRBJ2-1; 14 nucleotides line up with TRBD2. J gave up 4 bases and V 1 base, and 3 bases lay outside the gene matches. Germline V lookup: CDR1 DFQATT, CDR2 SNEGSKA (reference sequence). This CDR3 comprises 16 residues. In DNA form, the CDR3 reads TGCAGTGCTAGAGCTGGGACTAGCGGGGGTTACAATGAGCAGTTCTTC. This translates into CSARAGTSGGYNEQFF.

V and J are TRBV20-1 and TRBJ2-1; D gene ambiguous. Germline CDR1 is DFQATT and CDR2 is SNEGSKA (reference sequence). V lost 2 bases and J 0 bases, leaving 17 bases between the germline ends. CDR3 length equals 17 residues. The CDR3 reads CSARKGLPLGSYNEQFF. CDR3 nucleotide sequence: TGCAGTGCTAGAAAGGGCCTTCCGTTGGGCTCCTACAATGAGCAGTTCTTC.

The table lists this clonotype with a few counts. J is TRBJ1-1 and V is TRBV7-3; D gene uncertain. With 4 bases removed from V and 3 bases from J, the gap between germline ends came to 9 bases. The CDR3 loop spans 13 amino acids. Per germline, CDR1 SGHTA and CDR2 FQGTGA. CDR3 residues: CASSSQSDTEAFF. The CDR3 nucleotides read TGTGCCAGCAGCTCTCAGAGTGACACTGAAGCTTTCTTT.

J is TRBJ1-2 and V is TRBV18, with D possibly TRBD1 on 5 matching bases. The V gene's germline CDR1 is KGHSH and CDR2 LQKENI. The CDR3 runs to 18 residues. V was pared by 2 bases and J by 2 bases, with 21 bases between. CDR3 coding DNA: TGTGCCAGCTCACCAGGGTCGGGGGTCATGGATACCAACTATGGCTACACCTTC. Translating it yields CASSPGSGVMDTNYGYTF.

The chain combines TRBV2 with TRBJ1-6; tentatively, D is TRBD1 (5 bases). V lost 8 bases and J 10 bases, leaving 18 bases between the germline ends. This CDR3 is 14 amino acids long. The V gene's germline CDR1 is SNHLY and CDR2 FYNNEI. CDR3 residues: CASLNIRGGSPLHF. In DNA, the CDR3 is TGTGCCAGCCTCAACATCCGTGGGGGATCACCCCTCCACTTT.

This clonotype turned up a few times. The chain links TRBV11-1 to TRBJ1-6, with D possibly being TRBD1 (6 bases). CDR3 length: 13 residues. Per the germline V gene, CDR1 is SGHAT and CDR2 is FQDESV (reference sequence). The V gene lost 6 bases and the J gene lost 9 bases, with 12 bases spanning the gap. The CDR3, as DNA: TGTGCCAGCAGTCGACTAGGGGGTTCACCCCTCCACTTT. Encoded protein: CASSRLGGSPLHF.

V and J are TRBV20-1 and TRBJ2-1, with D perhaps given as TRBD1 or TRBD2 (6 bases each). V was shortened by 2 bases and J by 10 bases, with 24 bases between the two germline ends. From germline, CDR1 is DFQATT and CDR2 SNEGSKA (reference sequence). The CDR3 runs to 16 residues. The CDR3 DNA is TGCAGTGCTAGACCTACAGGGACCCCACCGGAGGGGGAGCAGTTCTTC. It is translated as CSARPTGTPPEGEQFF.

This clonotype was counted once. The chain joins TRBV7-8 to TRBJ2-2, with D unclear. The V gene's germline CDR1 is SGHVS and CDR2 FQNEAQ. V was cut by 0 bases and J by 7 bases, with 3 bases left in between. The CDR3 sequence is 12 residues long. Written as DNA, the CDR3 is TGTGCCAGCAGCTTAGCTCTCGGGGAGCTGTTTTTT. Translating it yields CASSLALGELFF.

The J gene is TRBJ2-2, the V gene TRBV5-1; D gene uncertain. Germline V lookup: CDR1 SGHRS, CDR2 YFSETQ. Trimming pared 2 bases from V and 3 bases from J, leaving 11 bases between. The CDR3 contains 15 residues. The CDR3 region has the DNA TGCGCCAGCAGCTTACGGACCTCTTACACCGGGGAGCTGTTTTTT. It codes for CASSLRTSYTGELFF. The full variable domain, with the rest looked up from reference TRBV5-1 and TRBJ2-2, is KAGVTQTPRYLIKTRGQQVTLSCSPISGHRSVSWYQQTPGQGLQFLFEYFSETQRNKGNFPGRFSGRQFSNSRSEMNVSTLELGDSALYLCASSLRTSYTGELFFGEGSRLTVL.

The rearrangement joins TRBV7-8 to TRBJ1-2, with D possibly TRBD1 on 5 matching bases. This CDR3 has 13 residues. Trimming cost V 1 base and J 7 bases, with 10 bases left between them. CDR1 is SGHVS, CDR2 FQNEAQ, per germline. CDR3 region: CASSLVFGGGYTF. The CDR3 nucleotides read TGTGCCAGCAGCTTAGTCTTTGGGGGTGGCTACACCTTC.

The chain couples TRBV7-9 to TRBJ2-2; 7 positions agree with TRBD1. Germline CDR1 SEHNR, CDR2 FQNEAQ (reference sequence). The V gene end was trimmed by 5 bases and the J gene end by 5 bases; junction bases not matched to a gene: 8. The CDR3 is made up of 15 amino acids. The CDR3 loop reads CASSLGTVNTGELFF. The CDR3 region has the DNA TGTGCCAGCAGCCTAGGGACAGTAAATACCGGGGAGCTGTTTTTT.

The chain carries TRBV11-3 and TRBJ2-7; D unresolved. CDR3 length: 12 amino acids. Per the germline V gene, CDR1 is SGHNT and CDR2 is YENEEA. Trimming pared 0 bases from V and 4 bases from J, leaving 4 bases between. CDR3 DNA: TGTGCCAGCAGCTTAGATGGTTACGAGCAGTACTTC. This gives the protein CASSLDGYEQYF.

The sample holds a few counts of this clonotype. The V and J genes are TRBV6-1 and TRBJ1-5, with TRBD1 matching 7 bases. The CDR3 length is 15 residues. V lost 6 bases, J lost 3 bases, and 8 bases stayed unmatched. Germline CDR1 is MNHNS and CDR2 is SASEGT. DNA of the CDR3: TGTGCCAGCAGAAGGACAGGTATTGCCAATCAGCCCCAGCATTTT. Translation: CASRRTGIANQPQHF.

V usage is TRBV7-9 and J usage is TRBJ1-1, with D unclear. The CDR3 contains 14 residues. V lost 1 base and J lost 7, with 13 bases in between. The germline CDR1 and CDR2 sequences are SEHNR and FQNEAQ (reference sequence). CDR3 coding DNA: TGTGCCAGCAGCTTAGGTTGGGGTTTCGATGAAGCTTTCTTT. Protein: CASSLGWGFDEAFF.

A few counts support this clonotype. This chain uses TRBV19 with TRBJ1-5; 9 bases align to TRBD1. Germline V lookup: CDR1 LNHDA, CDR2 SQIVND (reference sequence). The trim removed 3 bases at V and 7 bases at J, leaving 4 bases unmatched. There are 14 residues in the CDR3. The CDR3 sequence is CASSMGTGFQPQHF. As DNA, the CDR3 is TGTGCCAGTAGTATGGGGACAGGGTTCCAGCCCCAGCATTTT.

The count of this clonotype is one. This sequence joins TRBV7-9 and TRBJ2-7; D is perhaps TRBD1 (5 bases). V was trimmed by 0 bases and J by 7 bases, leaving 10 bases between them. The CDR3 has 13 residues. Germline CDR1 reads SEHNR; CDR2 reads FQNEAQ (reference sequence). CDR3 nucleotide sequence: TGTGCCAGCAGCTTAGCCAGGGTGAGAGAGCAGTACTTC. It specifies CASSLARVREQYF. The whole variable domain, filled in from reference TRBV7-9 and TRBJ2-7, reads DTGVSQNPRHKITKRGQNVTFRCDPISEHNRLYWYRQTLGQGPEFLTYFQNEAQLEKSRLLSDRFSAERPKGSFSTLEIQRTEQGDSAMYLCASSLARVREQYFGPGTRLTVT.

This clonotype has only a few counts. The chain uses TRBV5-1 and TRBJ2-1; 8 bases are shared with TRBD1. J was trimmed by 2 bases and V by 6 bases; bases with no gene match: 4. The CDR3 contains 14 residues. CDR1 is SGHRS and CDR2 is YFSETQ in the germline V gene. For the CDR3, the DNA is TGCGCCAGCACCCGGACAGGGCCCTACAATGAGCAGTTCTTC. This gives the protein CASTRTGPYNEQFF. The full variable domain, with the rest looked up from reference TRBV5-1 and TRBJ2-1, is KAGVTQTPRYLIKTRGQQVTLSCSPISGHRSVSWYQQTPGQGLQFLFEYFSETQRNKGNFPGRFSGRQFSNSRSEMNVSTLELGDSALYLCASTRTGPYNEQFFGPGTRLTVL.

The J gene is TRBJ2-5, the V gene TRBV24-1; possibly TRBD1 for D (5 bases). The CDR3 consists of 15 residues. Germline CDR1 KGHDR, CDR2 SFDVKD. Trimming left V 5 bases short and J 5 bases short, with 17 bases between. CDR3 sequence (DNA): TGTGCCACCAGTGCCGGCCAGGGTAGGCTGGAGACCCAGTACTTC. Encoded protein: CATSAGQGRLETQYF.

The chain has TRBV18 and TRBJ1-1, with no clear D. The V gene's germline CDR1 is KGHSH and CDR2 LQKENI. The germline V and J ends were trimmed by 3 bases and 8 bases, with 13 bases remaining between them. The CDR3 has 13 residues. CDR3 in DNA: TGTGCCAGCTCACCCTCCAGGAACGTCGAAGCTTTCTTT. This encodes CASSPSRNVEAFF.

CDR3 loop: CASSLSGTGTEQYF. CDR3 in DNA: TGTGCCAGCAGCTTATCAGGGACAGGGACCGAGCAGTACTTC. The chain has TRBV7-3 and TRBJ2-7; TRBD1 matches 9 bases. Looked up from germline, CDR1 is SGHTA and CDR2 is FQGTGA. The CDR3 loop spans 14 amino acids. The trim removed 2 bases at V and 6 bases at J, leaving 5 bases unmatched.

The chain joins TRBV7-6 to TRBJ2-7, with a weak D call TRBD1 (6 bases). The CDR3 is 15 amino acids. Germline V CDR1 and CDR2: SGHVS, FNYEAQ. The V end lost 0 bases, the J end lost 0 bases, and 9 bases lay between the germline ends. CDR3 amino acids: CASSLAVGGSYEQYF. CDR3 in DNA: TGTGCCAGCAGCTTAGCTGTAGGGGGCTCCTACGAGCAGTACTTC.

CDR3 loop: CASNTRGRSSYEQYF. The CDR3, as DNA: TGTGCCAGCAATACCCGCGGACGGAGCTCCTACGAGCAGTACTTC. This rearrangement joins TRBV6-2 or TRBV6-3 to TRBJ2-7; D remains unclear. From germline, CDR1 is MNHEY and CDR2 SVGEGT. The germline V and J ends were trimmed by 7 bases and 0 bases, with 16 bases remaining between them. CDR3 length: 15 amino acids.

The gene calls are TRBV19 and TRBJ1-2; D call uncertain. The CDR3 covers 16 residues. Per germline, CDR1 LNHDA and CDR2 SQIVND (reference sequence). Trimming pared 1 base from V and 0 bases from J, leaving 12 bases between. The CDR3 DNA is TGTGCCAGTAGTATAGGGTTCACTGGTACTAACTATGGCTACACCTTC. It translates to CASSIGFTGTNYGYTF.

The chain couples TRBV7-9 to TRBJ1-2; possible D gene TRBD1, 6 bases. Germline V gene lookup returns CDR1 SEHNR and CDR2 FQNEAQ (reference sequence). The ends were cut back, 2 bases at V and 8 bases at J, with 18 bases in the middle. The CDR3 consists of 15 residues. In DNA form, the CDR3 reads TGTGCCAGCAGCTTATGGACGGGGGGCGCGCGGGGCTACACCTTC. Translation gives CASSLWTGGARGYTF.

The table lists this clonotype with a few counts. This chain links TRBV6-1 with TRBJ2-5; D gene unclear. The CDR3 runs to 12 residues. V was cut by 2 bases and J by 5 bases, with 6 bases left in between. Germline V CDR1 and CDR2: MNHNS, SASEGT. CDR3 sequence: CASSEMRETQYF. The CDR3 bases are TGTGCCAGCAGTGAAATGCGGGAGACCCAGTACTTC.